Here is one TCR beta chain with its context. The entry originates in a study of blood T cell repertoires in COVID-19. The wider study: Both acute and convalescent COVID-19 samples were obtained from the United States, Italy and Spain. The analysed material was cDNA or gDNA that came from T cells, B-cell-depleted T cells, or PBMCs.

Trimming took off 1 base at V and 0 bases at J, with 6 bases between the two ends. Germline values: CDR1 SGHRS, CDR2 YFSETQ. CDR3 length equals 14 residues. Source study methods: It was from reference gene primer amplification that nucleated cell counts were estimated. The data were produced by immunoSEQ multiplex PCR, yet TCRdb's version contains in-frame clones alone and is incomplete. D and trimming come from the DNA, and the V and J calls and clone size come from that table. The data contain 470,000 or so clones, around 89% of them seen just once; the ten biggest clones take up around 4.4%. What was sequenced was peripheral blood. This rearrangement joins TRBV5-1 to TRBJ2-3; no firm D call. The receptor comes from a woman in her thirties with acute or convalescent COVID-19. The CDR3 protein is CASSLIASTDTQYF. The CDR3 DNA follows: TGCGCCAGCAGCTTGATAGCTAGCACAGATACGCAGTATTTT.